This T cell receptor (beta chain) was recovered during a study of T-cell memory formation after mild COVID-19. J lost 3 bases, V lost 4 bases, and 4 bases had no gene match. The germline gives CDR1 MGHRA, CDR2 YSYEKL. The CDR3 has 15 amino acids. Via MiXCR, TCRdb re-called the 5' RACE reads, giving one row per CDR3 protein. The repertoire holds roughly 550,000 distinct CDR3 sequences, with roughly 21% as singletons. This clonotype was observed a handful of times. This receptor was obtained from an adult woman who had mild COVID-19 (a few samples of this study predate the infection). Cell type and time point are not known. Input material: PBMCs or a T cell subset sorted from them (not recorded which). This sequence joins TRBV4-1 and TRBJ2-3; TRBD2 aligns across 10 bases. For the CDR3, the DNA is TGCGCCAGCAGCCGGAGTAGCGGGGGGACAGATACGCAGTATTTT. It specifies CASSRSSGGTDTQYF.